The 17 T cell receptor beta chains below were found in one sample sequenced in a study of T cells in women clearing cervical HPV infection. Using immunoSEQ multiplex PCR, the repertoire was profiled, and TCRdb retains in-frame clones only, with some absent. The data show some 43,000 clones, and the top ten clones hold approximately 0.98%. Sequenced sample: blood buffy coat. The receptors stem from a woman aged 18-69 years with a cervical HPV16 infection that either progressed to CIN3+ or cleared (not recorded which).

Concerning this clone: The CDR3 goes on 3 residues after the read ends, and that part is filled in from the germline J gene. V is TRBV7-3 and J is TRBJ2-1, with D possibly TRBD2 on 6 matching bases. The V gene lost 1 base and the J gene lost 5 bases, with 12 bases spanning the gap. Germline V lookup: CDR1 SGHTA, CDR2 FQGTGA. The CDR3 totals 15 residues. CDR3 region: CASSLSGAQHNEQFF. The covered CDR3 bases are TGTGCCAGCAGCTTAAGCGGGGCCCAACACAATGAG.

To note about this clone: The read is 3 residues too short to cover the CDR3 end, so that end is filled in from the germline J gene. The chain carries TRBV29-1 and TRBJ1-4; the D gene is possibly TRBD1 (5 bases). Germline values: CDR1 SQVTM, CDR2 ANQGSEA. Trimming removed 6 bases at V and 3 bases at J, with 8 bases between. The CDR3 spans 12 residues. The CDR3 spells CSVGQPNEKLFF. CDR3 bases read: TGCAGCGTAGGACAACCTAATGAAAAA.

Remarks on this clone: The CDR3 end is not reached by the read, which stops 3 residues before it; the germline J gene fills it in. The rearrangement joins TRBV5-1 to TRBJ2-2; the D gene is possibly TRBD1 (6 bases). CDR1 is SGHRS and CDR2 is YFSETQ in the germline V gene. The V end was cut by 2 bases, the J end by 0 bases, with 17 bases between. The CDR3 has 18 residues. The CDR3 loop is CASSFHTGTLANTGELFF. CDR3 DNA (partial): TGCGCCAGCAGCTTTCACACAGGGACCCTCGCGAACACCGGGGAG.

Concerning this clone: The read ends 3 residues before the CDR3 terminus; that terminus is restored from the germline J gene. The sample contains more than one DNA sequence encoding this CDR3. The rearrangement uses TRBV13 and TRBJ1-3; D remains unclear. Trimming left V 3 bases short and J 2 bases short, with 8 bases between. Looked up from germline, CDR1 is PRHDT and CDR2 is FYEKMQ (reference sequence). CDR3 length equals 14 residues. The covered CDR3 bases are TGTGCCAGCAGCTTCGGCCAGGCTGGAAACACC. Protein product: CASSFGQAGNT. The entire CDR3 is CASSFGQAGNTIYF.

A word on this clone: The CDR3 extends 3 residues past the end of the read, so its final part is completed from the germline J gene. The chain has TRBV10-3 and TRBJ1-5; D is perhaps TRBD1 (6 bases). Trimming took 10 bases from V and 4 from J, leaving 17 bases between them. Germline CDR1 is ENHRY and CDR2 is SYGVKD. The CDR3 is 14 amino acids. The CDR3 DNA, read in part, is TGTGCCACCGTGGCTCGGGACACAAATCAGCCC. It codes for CATVARDTNQP. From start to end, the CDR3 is CATVARDTNQPQHF.

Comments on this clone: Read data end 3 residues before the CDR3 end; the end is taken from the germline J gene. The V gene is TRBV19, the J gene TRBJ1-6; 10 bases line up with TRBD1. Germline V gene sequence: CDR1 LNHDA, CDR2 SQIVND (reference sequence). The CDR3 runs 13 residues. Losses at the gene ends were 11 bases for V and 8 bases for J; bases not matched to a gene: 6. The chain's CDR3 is CACSGTGDSPLHF. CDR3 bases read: TGTGCCTGTTCCGGGACAGGGGATTCACCC.

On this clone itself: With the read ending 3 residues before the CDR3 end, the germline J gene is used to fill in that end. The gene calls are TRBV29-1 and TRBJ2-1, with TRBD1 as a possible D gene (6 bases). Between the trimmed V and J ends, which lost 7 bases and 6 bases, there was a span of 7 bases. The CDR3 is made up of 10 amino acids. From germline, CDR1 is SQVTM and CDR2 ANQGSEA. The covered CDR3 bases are TGCAGCGCAGGGGCCAATGAG. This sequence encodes CSAGANE. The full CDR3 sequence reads CSAGANEQFF.

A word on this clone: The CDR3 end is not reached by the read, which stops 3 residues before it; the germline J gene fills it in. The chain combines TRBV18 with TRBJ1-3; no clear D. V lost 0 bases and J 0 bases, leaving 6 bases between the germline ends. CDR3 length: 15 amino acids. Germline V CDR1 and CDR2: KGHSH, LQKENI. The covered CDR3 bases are TGTGCCAGCTCACCACCGAGCATCTCTGGAAACACC. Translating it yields CASSPPSISGNT. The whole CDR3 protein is CASSPPSISGNTIYF.

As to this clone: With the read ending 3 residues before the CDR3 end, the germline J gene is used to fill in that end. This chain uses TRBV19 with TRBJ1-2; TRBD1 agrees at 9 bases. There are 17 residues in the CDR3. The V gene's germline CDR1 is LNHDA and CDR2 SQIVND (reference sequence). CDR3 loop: CASSIGLSGTGRDDYTF. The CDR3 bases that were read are TGTGCCAGTAGTATAGGATTGTCCGGGACAGGGAGGGATGAC.

Partial CDR3 DNA: TGTGCCAGCTCATCGACAGGCACTGAA. This encodes CASSSTGTE. The CDR3 in its entirety is CASSSTGTEAFF. The rearrangement links TRBV18 to TRBJ1-1, with a weak D call TRBD1 (6 bases). The read ends 3 residues early relative to the CDR3; the germline J gene fills the gap. The germline V gene encodes CDR1 KGHSH and CDR2 LQKENI. CDR3 size: 12 residues. Trimming stripped 5 bases from V and 4 bases from J, with 8 bases between. Supplemented by reference TRBV18 and TRBJ1-1, the full variable domain reads NAGVMQNPRHLVRRRGQEARLRCSPMKGHSHVYWYRQLPEEGLKFMVYLQKENIIDESGMPKERFSAEFPKEGPSILRIQQVVRGDSAAYFCASSSTGTEAFFGQGTRLTVV.

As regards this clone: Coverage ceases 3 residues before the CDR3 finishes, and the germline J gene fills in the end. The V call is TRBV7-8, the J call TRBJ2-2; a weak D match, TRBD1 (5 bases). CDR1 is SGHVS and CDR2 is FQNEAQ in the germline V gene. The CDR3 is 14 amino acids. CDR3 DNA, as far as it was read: TGTGCCAGCAGCTTAAACAGGAAGGGGTCACCG. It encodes CASSLNRKGSP. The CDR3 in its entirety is CASSLNRKGSPLFF.

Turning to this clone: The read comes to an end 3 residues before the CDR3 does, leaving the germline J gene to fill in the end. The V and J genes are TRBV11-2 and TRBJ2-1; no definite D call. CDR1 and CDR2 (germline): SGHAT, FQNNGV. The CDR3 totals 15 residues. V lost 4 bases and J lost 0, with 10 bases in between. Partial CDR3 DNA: TGTGCCAGCAGCTCCAACTCAAGCTCCTACAATGAG. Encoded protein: CASSSNSSSYNE. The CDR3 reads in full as CASSSNSSSYNEQFF.

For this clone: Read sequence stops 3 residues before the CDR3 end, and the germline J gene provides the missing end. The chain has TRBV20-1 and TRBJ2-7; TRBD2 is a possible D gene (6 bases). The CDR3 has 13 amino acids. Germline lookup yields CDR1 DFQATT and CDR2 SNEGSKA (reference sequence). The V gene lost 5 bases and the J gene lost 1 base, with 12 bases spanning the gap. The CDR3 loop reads CSAPIGGSYEQYF. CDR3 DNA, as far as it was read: TGCAGTGCTCCGATCGGGGGTTCCTACGAG.

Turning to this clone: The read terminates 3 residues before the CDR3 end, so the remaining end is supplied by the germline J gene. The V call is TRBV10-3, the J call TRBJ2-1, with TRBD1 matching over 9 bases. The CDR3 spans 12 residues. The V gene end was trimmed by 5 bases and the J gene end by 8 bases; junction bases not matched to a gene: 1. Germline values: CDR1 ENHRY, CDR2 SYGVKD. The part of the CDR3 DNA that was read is TGTGCCATCAGTACAGGGGGCGATGAG. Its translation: CAISTGGDE. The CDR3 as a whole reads CAISTGGDEQFF.

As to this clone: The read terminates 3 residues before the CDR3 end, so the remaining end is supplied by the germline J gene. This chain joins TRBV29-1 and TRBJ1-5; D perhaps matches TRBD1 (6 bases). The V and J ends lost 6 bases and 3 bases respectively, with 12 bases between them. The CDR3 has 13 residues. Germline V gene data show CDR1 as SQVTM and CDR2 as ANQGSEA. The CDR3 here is CSVLTGNNQPQHF. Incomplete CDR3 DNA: TGCAGCGTCCTAACAGGGAACAATCAGCCC.

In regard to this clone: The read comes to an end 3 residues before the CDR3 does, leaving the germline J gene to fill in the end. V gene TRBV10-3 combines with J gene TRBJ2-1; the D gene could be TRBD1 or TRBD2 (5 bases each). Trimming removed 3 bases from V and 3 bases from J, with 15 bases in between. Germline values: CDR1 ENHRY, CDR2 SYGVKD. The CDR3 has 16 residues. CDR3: CAISEIGSRGYNEQFF. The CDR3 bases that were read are TGTGCCATCAGTGAAATAGGGTCGAGGGGCTACAATGAG.

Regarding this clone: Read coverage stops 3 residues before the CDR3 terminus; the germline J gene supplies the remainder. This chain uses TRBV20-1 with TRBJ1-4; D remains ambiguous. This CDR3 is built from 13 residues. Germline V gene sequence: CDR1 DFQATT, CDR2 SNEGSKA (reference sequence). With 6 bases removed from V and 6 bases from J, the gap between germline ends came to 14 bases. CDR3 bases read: TGCAGTGCGAGCGGAGGGCCTCATGAAAAA. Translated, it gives CSASGGPHEK. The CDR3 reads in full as CSASGGPHEKLFF.